This entry lists 4 T cell receptor beta chains sequenced from one sample in a study of cytomegalovirus exposure and HLA in healthy donors. The PCR used 60 Vbeta and 13 Jbeta primers. Data came from immunoSEQ multiplex PCR; TCRdb stores just in-frame clones and leaves some out. In the table there are tens of thousands of clones, approximately 60% of which are singletons. Sequencing was done on a sample of PBMCs. The source is a boy between 10 and 17 years old in good health and CMV-seropositive.

V and J are TRBV27 and TRBJ1-4; D may be TRBD1 (5 bases). CDR3 size: 18 residues. The germline gives CDR1 MNHEY, CDR2 SMNVEV (reference sequence). The V and J ends lost 5 bases and 0 bases respectively, with 19 bases between them. The CDR3 here is CASSPRTFSYSTNEKLFF. In DNA, the CDR3 is TGTGCCAGCAGTCCGAGGACATTTTCGTACTCAACTAATGAAAAACTGTTTTTT.

J is TRBJ2-3 and V is TRBV30; tentatively, D is TRBD2 (5 bases). CDR1 and CDR2 from the germline V gene are GTSNPN and SVGIG (reference sequence). Trimming cost V 3 bases and J 1 base, with 14 bases left between them. This CDR3 spans 15 amino acids. Here the CDR3 reads CAWSPTRSGTDTQYF. In DNA, the CDR3 is TGTGCCTGGAGCCCCACTAGATCCGGCACAGATACGCAGTATTTT.

The J gene is TRBJ2-3, the V gene TRBV5-6; D possibly corresponds to TRBD2 (6 bases). CDR3 length: 16 amino acids. Germline assignment: CDR1 SGHDT and CDR2 YYEEEE. V was trimmed by 4 bases and J by 3 bases, leaving 18 bases between them. Here the CDR3 reads CASSGLVKAGTDTQYF. The DNA for the CDR3 is TGTGCCAGCAGCGGATTAGTTAAGGCGGGGACAGATACGCAGTATTTT.

The chain couples TRBV19 to TRBJ2-3; D not certain. Germline V gene lookup returns CDR1 LNHDA and CDR2 SQIVND (reference sequence). The V end was cut by 4 bases, the J end by 1 base, with 12 bases between. The CDR3 runs 15 residues. The CDR3 sequence is CASSTTPSGTDTQYF. CDR3 in DNA: TGTGCCAGTAGTACCACCCCGTCAGGCACAGATACGCAGTATTTT.